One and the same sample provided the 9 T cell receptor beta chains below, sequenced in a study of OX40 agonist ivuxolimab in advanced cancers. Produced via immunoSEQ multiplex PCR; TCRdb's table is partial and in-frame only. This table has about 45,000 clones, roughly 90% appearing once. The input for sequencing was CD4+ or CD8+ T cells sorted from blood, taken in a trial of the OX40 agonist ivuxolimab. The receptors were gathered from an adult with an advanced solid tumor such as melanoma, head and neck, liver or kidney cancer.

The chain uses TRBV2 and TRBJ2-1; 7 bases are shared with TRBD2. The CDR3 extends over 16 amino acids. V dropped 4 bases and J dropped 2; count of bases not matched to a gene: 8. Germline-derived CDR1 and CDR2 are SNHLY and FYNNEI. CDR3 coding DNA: TGTGCCAGCAGTGGAGCCGGGAGGCCCCCCTACAATGAGCAGTTCTTC. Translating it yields CASSGAGRPPYNEQFF.

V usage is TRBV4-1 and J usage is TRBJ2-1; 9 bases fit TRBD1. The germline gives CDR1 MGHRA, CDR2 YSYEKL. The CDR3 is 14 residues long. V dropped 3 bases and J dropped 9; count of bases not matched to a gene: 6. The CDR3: CASSHLGQGGEQFF. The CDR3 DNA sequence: TGCGCCAGCAGCCATTTGGGACAGGGAGGTGAGCAGTTCTTC.

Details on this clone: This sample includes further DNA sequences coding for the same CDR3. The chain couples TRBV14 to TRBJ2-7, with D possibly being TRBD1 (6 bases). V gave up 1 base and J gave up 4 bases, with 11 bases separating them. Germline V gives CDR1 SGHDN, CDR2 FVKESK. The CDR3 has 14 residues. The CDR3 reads CASSQVSGAYEQYF. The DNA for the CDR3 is TGTGCCAGCAGCCAAGTTTCAGGGGCTTACGAGCAGTACTTC.

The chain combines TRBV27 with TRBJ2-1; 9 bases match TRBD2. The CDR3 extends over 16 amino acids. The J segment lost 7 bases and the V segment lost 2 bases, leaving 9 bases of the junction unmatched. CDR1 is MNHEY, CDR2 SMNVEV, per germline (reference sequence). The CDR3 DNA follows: TGTGCCAGCAGTTTAAGGGGTAGCGGGAGTCAGAATGAGCAGTTCTTC. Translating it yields CASSLRGSGSQNEQFF.

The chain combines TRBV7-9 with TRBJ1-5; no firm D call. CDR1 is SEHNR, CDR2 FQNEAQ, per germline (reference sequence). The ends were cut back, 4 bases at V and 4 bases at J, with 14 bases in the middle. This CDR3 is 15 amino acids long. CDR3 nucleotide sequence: TGTGCCAGCAGCTCAGAGGTCCTTGGGAATCAGCCCCAGCATTTT. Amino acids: CASSSEVLGNQPQHF.

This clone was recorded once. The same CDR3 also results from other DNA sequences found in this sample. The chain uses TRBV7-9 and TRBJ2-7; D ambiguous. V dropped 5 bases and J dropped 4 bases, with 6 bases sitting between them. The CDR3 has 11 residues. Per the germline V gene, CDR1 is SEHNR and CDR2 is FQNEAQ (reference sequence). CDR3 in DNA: TGTGCCAGCAGCCCAGGATACGAGCAGTACTTC. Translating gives CASSPGYEQYF.

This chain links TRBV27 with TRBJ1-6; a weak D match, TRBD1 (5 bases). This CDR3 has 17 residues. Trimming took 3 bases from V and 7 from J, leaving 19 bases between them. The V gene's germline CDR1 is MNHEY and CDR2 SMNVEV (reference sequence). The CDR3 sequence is CASSLHVAQGKNSPLHF. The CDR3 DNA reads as TGTGCCAGCAGTTTGCACGTGGCTCAGGGCAAAAATTCACCCCTCCACTTT.

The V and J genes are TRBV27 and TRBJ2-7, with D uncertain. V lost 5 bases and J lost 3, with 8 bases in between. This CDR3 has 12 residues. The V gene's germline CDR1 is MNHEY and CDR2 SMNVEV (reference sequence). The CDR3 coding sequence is TGTGCCAGCAGTCCGCCAGGCTACGAGCAGTACTTC. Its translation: CASSPPGYEQYF.

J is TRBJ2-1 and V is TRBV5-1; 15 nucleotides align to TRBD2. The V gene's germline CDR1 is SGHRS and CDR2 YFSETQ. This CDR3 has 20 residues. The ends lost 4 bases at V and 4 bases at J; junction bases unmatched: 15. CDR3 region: CASSTGLAGGPFSFYNEQFF. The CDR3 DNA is TGCGCCAGCAGCACAGGACTAGCGGGAGGGCCATTTTCGTTTTACAATGAGCAGTTCTTC.